This is a list of T cell receptor beta chains from one sample in a study of regulatory T cells in long-lasting Graves disease. In TCRdb, the multiplex PCR reads were re-called with MiXCR into one record per CDR3 protein. The data contain about 460,000 distinct CDR3 sequences, 14% of them singletons. Separately, the same data were catalogued under a study of T cells in Graves' hyperthyroidism and ophthalmopathy.

Sequences were derived from peripheral blood mononuclear cells (PBMCs), sampled at new diagnosis, from a patient treated with antithyroid drugs. The receptors here all came from a woman aged 50 to 65 with Graves disease. Both conserved end residues are part of each CDR3. The order of the fields is D gene, J gene, V gene, clone size, CDR3 DNA, CDR3 protein. D genes are given only for firm matches. Clone size is given for some rows only: seen once, a few or many times, or a class if the clone is expanded.

>-|TRBJ2-3|TRBV24-1|many
TGTGCCACCAGTGCCCCCGACAAGACAGATACGCAGTATTTT
CATSAPDKTDTQYF
>TRBD1|TRBJ2-7|TRBV6-1|many
TGTGCCAGCAAGAAGGACAGGTTACTATACGAGCAGTACTTC
CASKKDRLLYEQYF
>TRBD1|TRBJ2-7|TRBV28|-
TGTGCCAGCAGTTTAGGAGACAGGGAAGGAGAGCAGTACTTC
CASSLGDREGEQYF
>TRBD1|TRBJ2-4|TRBV6-2/TRBV6-3|-
TGTGCCAGCAGTAACCGGGACAGGGGGCTGAGATTGGCCAAAAACATTCAGTACTTC
CASSNRDRGLRLAKNIQYF
>-|TRBJ1-6|TRBV5-5|-
TGTGCCAGCAGCTTGGACAGGGATAATTCACCCCTCCACTTT
CASSLDRDNSPLHF
>TRBD1|TRBJ2-7|TRBV7-6|few
TGTGCCAGCAGCCCGAGGACAGGGAGTGAGCAGTACTTC
CASSPRTGSEQYF
>-|TRBJ2-7|TRBV12-3/TRBV12-4|many
TGTGCCAGCAGTTTAAGACAGATTCCCTACGAGCAGTACTTC
CASSLRQIPYEQYF
>TRBD1|TRBJ1-2|TRBV28|many
TGTGCCAGCAGTTCGGCAGGACAGGGGGACTATGGCTACACCTTC
CASSSAGQGDYGYTF
>TRBD2|TRBJ2-7|TRBV5-1|many
TGCGCCAGCAGCCAAGCGGGAGTGTCCTACGAGCAGTACTTC
CASSQAGVSYEQYF
>TRBD1|TRBJ1-4|TRBV4-2|-
TGTGCCAGCAGCCAAGAGGACAGGGTAACTAATGAAAAACTGTTTTTT
CASSQEDRVTNEKLFF
>-|TRBJ1-1|TRBV2|many
TGTGCCAGCAGTGAAGGGTTTCTCATGAACACTGAAGCTTTCTTT
CASSEGFLMNTEAFF
>-|TRBJ1-5|TRBV6-2/TRBV6-3|many
TGTGCCAGCAGTTATAACAGTATCTCGGAGCCCCAGCATTTT
CASSYNSISEPQHF
>TRBD1|TRBJ1-4|TRBV3-1|few
TGTGCCAGCAGCCAAGATACCCCGCGGACAGGGGCCCTTAATGAAAAACTGTTTTTT
CASSQDTPRTGALNEKLFF
>TRBD2|TRBJ2-7|TRBV28|many
TGTGCCAGCAGTCTACTCTTCGGACTAGCGGGGGGATACGAGCAGTACTTC
CASSLLFGLAGGYEQYF
>-|TRBJ2-3|TRBV28|many
TGTGCCAGCAGTTCTGCGTCCGTCGAGACCAGCACAGATACGCAGTATTTT
CASSSASVETSTDTQYF
>TRBD2|TRBJ2-7|TRBV7-9|many
TGTGCCAGCAGCTTAGTTAGCGGGAGTTCCGAGCAGTACTTC
CASSLVSGSSEQYF
>TRBD2|TRBJ2-3|TRBV20-1|-
TGCAGTGCTTACCGGACTAGCGGGAGTTCAGATACGCAGTATTTT
CSAYRTSGSSDTQYF
>TRBD1|TRBJ2-5|TRBV12-3/TRBV12-4|few
TGTGCCAGCAGCCTACAGGGGGCGCCCCCAGAGACCCAGTACTTC
CASSLQGAPPETQYF
>-|TRBJ2-7|TRBV20-1|many
TGCAGTGCTAGTAGACTAGACGATCCCGGCTCCTACGAGCAGTACTTC
CSASRLDDPGSYEQYF
>-|TRBJ2-7|TRBV28|many
TGTGCCAGCAGTTTATCAGGGGGAGGGTCCGAGCAGTACTTC
CASSLSGGGSEQYF
>-|TRBJ1-1|TRBV2|many
TGTGCCAGCAGTGTTGAGGCTTTCTTT
CASSVEAFF
>TRBD1|TRBJ2-7|TRBV2|-
TGTGCCAGCAGAGGAACAGGGGGCGGGACAGGGGCCGAGCAGTACTTC
CASRGTGGGTGAEQYF
>TRBD1|TRBJ2-3|TRBV20-1|few
TGCAGTGCTAGTGGGACAGGGGACACAGATACGCAGTATTTT
CSASGTGDTDTQYF
>-|TRBJ1-6|TRBV3-1|-
TGTGCCAGCAGCCAAGTGGGGAGGTCTTTCGATTCACCCCTCCACTTT
CASSQVGRSFDSPLHF
>-|TRBJ2-7|TRBV10-2|-
TGCGCCAGCAGTGGGGCGGCCTACGAGCAGTACTTC
CASSGAAYEQYF
>-|TRBJ1-6|TRBV6-1|few
TGTGCCAGCACAACGAGGGTGGTAAATTCACCCCTCCACTTT
CASTTRVVNSPLHF
>-|TRBJ2-3|TRBV5-1|many
TGCGCCAGCAGTGGTGTCTTCACAGATACGCAGTATTTT
CASSGVFTDTQYF
>-|TRBJ2-3|TRBV24-1|-
TGTGCCACCAGTGAGCAGGGATTCACAGATACGCAGTATTTT
CATSEQGFTDTQYF
>-|TRBJ1-5|TRBV3-1|many
TGTGCCAGCAGCCAAGTGGGTCGCAATCAGCCCCAGCATTTT
CASSQVGRNQPQHF
>-|TRBJ2-7|TRBV28|many
TGTGCCACCAGTCTCTCCTACGAGCAGTACTTC
CATSLSYEQYF
>TRBD1|TRBJ2-5|TRBV14|few
TGTGCCAGCAGCCAAGGACAGGGGGTATGGGAGACCCAGTGCTTC
CASSQGQGVWETQCF
>TRBD2|TRBJ2-2|TRBV7-9|-
TGTGCCAGCAGCTTAGGGACTAGCGTGTACACCGGGGAGCTGTTTTTT
CASSLGTSVYTGELFF
>TRBD1|TRBJ1-2|TRBV6-1|many
TGTGCCAGCAGTGACCAAAGGGGGCCCTATGGCTACACCTTC
CASSDQRGPYGYTF
>-|TRBJ2-1|TRBV19|-
TGTGCCAGTAGTATCCAGAGTGAAACTTACAATGAGCAGTTCTTC
CASSIQSETYNEQFF
>-|TRBJ2-7|TRBV27|many
TGTGCCAGCAGTTTTCTGGACGGCCGAGTCGAGCAGTACTTC
CASSFLDGRVEQYF
>TRBD2|TRBJ2-7|TRBV6-2/TRBV6-3|-
TGTGCCAGCACCCCCGGACTAGCGGGAGGGCCCTACGAGCAGTACTTC
CASTPGLAGGPYEQYF
>-|TRBJ2-5|TRBV12-3/TRBV12-4|many
TGTGCCAGCAGTTTAGGATACGAGACCCAGTACTTC
CASSLGYETQYF